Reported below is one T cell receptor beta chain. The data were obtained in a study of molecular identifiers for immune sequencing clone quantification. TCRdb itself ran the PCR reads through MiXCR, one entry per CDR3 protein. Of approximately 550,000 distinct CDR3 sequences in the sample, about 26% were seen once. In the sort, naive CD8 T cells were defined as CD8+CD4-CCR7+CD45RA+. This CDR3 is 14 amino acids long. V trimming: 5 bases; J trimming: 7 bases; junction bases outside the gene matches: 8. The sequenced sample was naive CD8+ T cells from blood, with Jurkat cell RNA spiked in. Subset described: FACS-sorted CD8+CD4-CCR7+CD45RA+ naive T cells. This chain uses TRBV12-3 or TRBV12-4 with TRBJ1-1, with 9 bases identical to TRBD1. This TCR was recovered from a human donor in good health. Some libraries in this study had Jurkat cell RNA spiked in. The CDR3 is CASSRTGGRGEAFF. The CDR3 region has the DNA TGTGCCAGCAGTCGTACAGGGGGCAGAGGTGAAGCTTTCTTT.